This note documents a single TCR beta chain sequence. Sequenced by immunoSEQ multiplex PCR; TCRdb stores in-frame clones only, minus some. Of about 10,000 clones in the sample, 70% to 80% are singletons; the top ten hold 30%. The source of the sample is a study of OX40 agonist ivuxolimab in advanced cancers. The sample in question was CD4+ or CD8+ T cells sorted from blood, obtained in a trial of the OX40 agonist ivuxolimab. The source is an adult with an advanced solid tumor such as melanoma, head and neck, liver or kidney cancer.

CDR3 DNA: TGTGCCAGCAGTTACTCCCTCCGGGGGGAACAGCCCCAGCATTTT. This gives the protein CASSYSLRGEQPQHF. The chain employs TRBV6-5 and TRBJ1-5, with D tentatively TRBD1 (5 bases). The CDR3 extends over 15 amino acids. The ends were cut back, 0 bases at V and 7 bases at J, with 13 bases in the middle. CDR1 and CDR2 (germline): MNHEY, SVGAGI.